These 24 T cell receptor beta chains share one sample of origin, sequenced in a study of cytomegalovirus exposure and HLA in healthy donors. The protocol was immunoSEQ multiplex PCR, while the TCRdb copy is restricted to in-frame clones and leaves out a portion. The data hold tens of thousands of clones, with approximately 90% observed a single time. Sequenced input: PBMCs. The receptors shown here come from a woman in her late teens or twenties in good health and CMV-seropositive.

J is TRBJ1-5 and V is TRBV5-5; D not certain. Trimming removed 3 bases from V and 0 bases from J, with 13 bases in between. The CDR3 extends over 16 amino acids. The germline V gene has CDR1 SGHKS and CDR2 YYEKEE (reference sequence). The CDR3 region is CASSSSAGYSNQPQHF. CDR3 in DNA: TGTGCCAGCAGCTCCAGCGCGGGATATAGCAATCAGCCCCAGCATTTT.

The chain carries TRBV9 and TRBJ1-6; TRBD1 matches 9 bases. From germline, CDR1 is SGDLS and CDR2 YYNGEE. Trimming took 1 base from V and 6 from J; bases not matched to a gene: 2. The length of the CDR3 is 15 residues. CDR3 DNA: TGTGCCAGCAGCGTAAGGGGACAGGGTAATTCACCCCTCCACTTT. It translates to CASSVRGQGNSPLHF.

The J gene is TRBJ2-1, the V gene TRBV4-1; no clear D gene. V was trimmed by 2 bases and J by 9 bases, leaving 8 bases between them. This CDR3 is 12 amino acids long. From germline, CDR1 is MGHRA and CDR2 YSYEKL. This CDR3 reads CASSQTTGEQFF. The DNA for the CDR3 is TGCGCCAGCAGCCAAACTACGGGTGAGCAGTTCTTC.

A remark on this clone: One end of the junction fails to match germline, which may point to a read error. For the CDR3, the DNA is TGTGCCAGCAGCCTAGCGGACAGAGCCGATACGCAGTATTTT. Amino acids: CASSLADRADTQYF. The V call is TRBV7-9, the J call TRBJ2-3, with D possibly being TRBD2 (7 bases). The CDR3 runs 14 residues. Germline V gene lookup returns CDR1 SEHNR and CDR2 FQNEAQ (reference sequence).

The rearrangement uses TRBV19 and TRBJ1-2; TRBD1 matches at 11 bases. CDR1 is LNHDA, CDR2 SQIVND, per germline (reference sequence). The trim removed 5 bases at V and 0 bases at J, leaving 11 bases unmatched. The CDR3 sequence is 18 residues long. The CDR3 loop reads CASSPPGTGGTANYGYTF. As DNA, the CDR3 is TGTGCCAGTAGTCCCCCCGGGACAGGGGGGACTGCTAACTATGGCTACACCTTC.

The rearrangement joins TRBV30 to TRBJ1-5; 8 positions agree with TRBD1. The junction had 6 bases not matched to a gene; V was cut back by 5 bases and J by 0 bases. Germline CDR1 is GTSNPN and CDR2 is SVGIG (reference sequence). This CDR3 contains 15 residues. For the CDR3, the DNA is TGTGCCTGGGGGACAGGACAGTATAGCAATCAGCCCCAGCATTTT. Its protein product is CAWGTGQYSNQPQHF.

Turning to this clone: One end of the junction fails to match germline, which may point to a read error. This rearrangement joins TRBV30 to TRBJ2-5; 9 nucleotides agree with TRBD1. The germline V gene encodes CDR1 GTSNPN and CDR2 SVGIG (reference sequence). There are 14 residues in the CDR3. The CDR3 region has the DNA TGTACCTGGAATCCGGGACAGGGAGGAGAGACCCAGTACTTC. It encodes CTWNPGQGGETQYF.

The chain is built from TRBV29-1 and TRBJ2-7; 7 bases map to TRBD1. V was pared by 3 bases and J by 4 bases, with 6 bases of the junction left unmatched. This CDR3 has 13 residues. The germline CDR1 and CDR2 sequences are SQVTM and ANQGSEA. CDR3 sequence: CSVEHRGTYEQYF. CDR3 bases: TGCAGCGTTGAGCACAGGGGAACGTACGAGCAGTACTTC.

This CDR3 reads CASSVEGAALAAQYF. The DNA for the CDR3 is TGTGCCAGCAGCGTAGAAGGGGCAGCCTTGGCGGCCCAGTACTTC. The chain is built from TRBV9 and TRBJ2-5; D may be TRBD1 (5 bases). V lost 0 bases to trimming and J lost 9 bases, with 18 bases between them. This CDR3 has 15 amino acids. The germline V gene encodes CDR1 SGDLS and CDR2 YYNGEE.

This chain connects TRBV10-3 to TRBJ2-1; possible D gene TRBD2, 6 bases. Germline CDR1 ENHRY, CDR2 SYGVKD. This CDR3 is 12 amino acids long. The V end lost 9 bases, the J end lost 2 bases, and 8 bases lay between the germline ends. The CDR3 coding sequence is TGTGCCATACGGGAGACCTACAATGAGCAGTTCTTC. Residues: CAIRETYNEQFF.

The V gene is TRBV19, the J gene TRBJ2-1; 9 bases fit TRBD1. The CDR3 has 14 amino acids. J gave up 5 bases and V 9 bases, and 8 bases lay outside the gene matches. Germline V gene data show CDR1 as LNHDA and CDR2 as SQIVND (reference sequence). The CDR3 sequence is CASSRDRANNEQFF. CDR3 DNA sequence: TGTGCCAGCTCCCGGGACAGGGCTAACAATGAGCAGTTCTTC.

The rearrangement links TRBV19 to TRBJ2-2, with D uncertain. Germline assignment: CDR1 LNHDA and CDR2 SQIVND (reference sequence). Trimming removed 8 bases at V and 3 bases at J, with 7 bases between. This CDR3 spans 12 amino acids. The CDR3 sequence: CASRTDTGELFF. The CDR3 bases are TGTGCCAGTCGCACAGACACCGGGGAGCTGTTTTTT.

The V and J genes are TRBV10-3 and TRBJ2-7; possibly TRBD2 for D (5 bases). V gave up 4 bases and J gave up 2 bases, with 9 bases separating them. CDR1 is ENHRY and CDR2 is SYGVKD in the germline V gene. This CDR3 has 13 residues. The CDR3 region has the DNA TGTGCCATCAGTGCTCTCGGGGCCTACGAGCAGTACTTC. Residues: CAISALGAYEQYF.

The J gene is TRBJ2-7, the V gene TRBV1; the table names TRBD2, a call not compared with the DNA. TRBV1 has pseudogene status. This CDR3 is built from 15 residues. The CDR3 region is CTSSQGTSGGYEQYF. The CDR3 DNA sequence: TGCACCAGCAGCCAAGGGACTAGCGGGGGGTACGAGCAGTACTTC.

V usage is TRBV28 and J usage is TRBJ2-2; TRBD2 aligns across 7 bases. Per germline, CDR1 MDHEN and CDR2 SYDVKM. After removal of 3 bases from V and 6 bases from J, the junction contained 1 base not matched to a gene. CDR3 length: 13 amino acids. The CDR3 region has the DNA TGTGCCAGCAGTTTTGGGGGGGCCGGGGAGCTGTTTTTT. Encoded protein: CASSFGGAGELFF.

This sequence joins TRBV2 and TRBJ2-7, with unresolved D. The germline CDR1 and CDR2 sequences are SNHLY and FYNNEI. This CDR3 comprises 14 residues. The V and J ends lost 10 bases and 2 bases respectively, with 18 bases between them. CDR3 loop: CATRPGPVTYEQYF. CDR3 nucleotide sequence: TGTGCCACTCGCCCAGGTCCTGTTACCTACGAGCAGTACTTC.

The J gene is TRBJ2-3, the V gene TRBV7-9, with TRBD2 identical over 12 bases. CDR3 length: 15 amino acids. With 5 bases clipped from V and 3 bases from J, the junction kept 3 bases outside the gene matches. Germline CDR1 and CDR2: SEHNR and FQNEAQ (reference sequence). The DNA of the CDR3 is TGTGCCAGCAGCCCCACTAGCGGGGGGACAGATACGCAGTATTTT. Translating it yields CASSPTSGGTDTQYF.

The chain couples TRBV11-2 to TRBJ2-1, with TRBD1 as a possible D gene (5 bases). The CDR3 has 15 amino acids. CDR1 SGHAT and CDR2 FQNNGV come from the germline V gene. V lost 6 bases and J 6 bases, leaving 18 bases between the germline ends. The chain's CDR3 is CASSSGNRLGNEQFF. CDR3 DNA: TGTGCCAGCAGTTCGGGCAACAGGTTGGGCAATGAGCAGTTCTTC.

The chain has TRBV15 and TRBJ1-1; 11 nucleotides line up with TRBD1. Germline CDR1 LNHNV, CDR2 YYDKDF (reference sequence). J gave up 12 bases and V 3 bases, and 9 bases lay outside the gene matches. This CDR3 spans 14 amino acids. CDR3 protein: CATSSVRDRGITFF. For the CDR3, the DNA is TGTGCCACCAGCAGCGTCCGGGACAGGGGGATAACTTTCTTT.

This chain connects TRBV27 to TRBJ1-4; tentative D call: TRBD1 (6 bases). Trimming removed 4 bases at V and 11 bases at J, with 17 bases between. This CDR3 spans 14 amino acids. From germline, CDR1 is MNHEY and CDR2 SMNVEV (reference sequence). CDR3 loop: CASSSGREGDKLFF. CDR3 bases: TGTGCCAGCAGTTCAGGCCGCGAGGGGGATAAACTGTTTTTT.

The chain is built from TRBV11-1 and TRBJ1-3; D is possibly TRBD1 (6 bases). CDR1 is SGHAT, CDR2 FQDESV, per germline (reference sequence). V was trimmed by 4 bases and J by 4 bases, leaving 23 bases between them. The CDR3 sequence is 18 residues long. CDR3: CASSSWLAGRGCGNTIYF. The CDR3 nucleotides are TGTGCCAGCAGCTCCTGGTTGGCCGGCAGGGGTTGCGGAAACACCATATATTTT.

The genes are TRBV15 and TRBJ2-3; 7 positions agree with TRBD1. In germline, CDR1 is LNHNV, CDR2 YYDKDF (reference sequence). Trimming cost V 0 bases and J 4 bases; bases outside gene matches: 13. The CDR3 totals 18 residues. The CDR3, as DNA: TGTGCCACCAGCAGAGACATACCACAGGGGTACGGGGCAGATACGCAGTATTTT. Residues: CATSRDIPQGYGADTQYF.

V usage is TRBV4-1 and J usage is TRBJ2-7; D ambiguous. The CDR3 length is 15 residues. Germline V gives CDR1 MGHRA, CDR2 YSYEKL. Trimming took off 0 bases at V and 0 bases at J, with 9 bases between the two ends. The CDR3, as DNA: TGCGCCAGCAGCCAAGATTGGCGGTACTCCTACGAGCAGTACTTC. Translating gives CASSQDWRYSYEQYF.

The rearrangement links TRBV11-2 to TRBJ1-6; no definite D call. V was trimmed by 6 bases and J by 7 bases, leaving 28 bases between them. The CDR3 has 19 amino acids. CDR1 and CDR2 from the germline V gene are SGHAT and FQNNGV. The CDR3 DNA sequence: TGTGCCAGCAGAGAATACAGCTCAAGTATGATCTCGGGGAATTCACCCCTCCACTTT. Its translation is CASREYSSSMISGNSPLHF.